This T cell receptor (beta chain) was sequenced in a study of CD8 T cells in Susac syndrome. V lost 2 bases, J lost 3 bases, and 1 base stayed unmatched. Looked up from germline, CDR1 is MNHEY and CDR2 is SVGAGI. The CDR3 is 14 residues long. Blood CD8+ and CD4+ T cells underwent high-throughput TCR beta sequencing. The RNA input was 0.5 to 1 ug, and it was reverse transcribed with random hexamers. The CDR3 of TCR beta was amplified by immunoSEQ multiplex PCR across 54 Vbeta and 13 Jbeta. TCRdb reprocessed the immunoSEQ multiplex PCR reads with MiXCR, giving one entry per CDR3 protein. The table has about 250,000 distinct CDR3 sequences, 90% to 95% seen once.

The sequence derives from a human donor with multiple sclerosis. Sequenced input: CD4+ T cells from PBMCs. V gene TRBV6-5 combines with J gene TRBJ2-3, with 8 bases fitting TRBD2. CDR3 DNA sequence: TGTGCCAGCAGTTACGCTAGCGGGACAGATACGCAGTATTTT. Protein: CASSYASGTDTQYF.